The 29 T cell receptor beta chains given below trace back to one sample, sequenced in a study of cytomegalovirus exposure and HLA in healthy donors. Data came from immunoSEQ multiplex PCR; TCRdb stores just in-frame clones and leaves some out. The sample includes about 160,000 clones, roughly 86% seen only once; the top ten take 4% to 4.5%. The sequenced sample was PBMCs. The receptors derive from a man younger than 35 in good health and CMV-seropositive.

V usage is TRBV7-8 and J usage is TRBJ2-2; 9 bases match TRBD2. Germline V CDR1 and CDR2: SGHVS, FQNEAQ. V was pared by 2 bases and J by 2 bases, with 12 bases of the junction left unmatched. The length of the CDR3 is 19 residues. The CDR3 DNA reads TGTGCCAGCAGCTTACCGCCCCCTAGGACTAGCGAAAACACCGGGGAGCTGTTTTTT. This encodes CASSLPPPRTSENTGELFF.

V is TRBV6-4 and J is TRBJ2-1, with 10 bases lining up with TRBD1. J gave up 6 bases and V 2 bases, and 4 bases lay outside the gene matches. This CDR3 is built from 15 residues. The V gene's germline CDR1 is MRHNA and CDR2 SNTAGT. CDR3 sequence reads: CASSDTGTGVNEQFF. The CDR3 nucleotides are TGTGCCAGCAGTGACACCGGGACAGGGGTCAATGAGCAGTTCTTC.

This clone has only a few counts. The V and J genes are TRBV7-8 and TRBJ2-1, with 12 bases aligning to TRBD2. This CDR3 has 16 residues. J was trimmed by 10 bases and V by 5 bases; bases with no gene match: 12. Germline assignment: CDR1 SGHVS and CDR2 FQNEAQ. The CDR3 coding sequence is TGTGCCAGCAGCAAACGACTAGCGGGAGTAGGGCGAGAGCAGTTCTTC. Protein product: CASSKRLAGVGREQFF.

The chain employs TRBV7-9 and TRBJ2-6; 7 nucleotides line up with TRBD1. CDR1 and CDR2 (germline): SEHNR, FQNEAQ (reference sequence). V gave up 3 bases and J gave up 0 bases; unmatched junction bases: 11. The CDR3 is made up of 19 amino acids. DNA of the CDR3: TGTGCCAGCAGCTTGAATACAGGGGCTTATAGCTCTGGGGCCAACGTCCTGACTTTC. It translates to CASSLNTGAYSSGANVLTF.

The V and J genes are TRBV18 and TRBJ2-5, with 8 positions matching TRBD2. V shed 2 bases and J 3 bases; nucleotides not matched to a gene: 2. Germline CDR1 reads KGHSH; CDR2 reads LQKENI. This CDR3 is built from 14 residues. CDR3 amino acids: CASSPKLAEETQYF. Here the CDR3 DNA reads TGTGCCAGCTCACCAAAACTAGCGGAAGAGACCCAGTACTTC.

V and J are TRBV4-1 and TRBJ1-1; D remains unclear. This CDR3 region has 14 residues. Germline V CDR1 and CDR2: MGHRA, YSYEKL. Between the trimmed V and J ends, which lost 0 bases and 10 bases, there was a span of 15 bases. The CDR3 loop is CASSQEGGALGAFF. The CDR3 DNA reads TGCGCCAGCAGCCAAGAGGGAGGAGCCCTCGGAGCTTTCTTT.

The rearrangement uses TRBV2 and TRBJ1-5, with D unresolved. CDR1 is SNHLY, CDR2 FYNNEI, per germline. The V gene lost 2 bases and the J gene lost 0 bases, with 8 bases spanning the gap. The CDR3 loop spans 15 amino acids. The CDR3 DNA reads as TGTGCCAGCAGTGAACAGACTTATAGCAATCAGCCCCAGCATTTT. Translated, it gives CASSEQTYSNQPQHF. The variable domain in full, completed from reference TRBV2 and TRBJ1-5, reads EPEVTQTPSHQVTQMGQEVILRCVPISNHLYFYWYRQILGQKVEFLVSFYNNEISEKSEIFDDQFSVERPDGSNFTLKIRSTKLEDSAMYFCASSEQTYSNQPQHFGDGTRLSIL.

This clone came up once. The rearrangement uses TRBV2 and TRBJ2-1, with 9 bases lining up with TRBD2. V shed 6 bases, J shed 10 bases, and the junction held 4 bases outside the gene matches. The V gene's germline CDR1 is SNHLY and CDR2 FYNNEI. CDR3 size: 12 residues. The CDR3 reads CASSIAGVEQFF. The CDR3 DNA reads TGTGCCAGCAGCATAGCGGGAGTGGAGCAGTTCTTC.

V is TRBV7-9 and J is TRBJ2-1; 16 bases fit TRBD2. Trimming at V came to 5 bases and at J to 9 bases, leaving 1 base not matched to a gene. The germline CDR1 and CDR2 sequences are SEHNR and FQNEAQ (reference sequence). The CDR3 contains 14 residues. The DNA for the CDR3 is TGTGCCAGCAGCGGGACTAGCGGGAGGGGTGAGCAGTTCTTC. Translated, it gives CASSGTSGRGEQFF.

CDR3 residues: CASSLARDGYTF. CDR3 nucleotide sequence: TGCGCCAGCAGCTTGGCGCGGGATGGCTACACCTTC. J is TRBJ1-2 and V is TRBV5-1; D remains unclear. The CDR3 sequence is 12 residues long. V was shortened by 0 bases and J by 6 bases, with 6 bases between the two germline ends. Germline CDR1 is SGHRS and CDR2 is YFSETQ.

The J gene is TRBJ2-1, the V gene TRBV5-1; 14 nucleotides match TRBD2. V was pared by 4 bases and J by 7 bases, with 4 bases of the junction left unmatched. Germline V gene lookup returns CDR1 SGHRS and CDR2 YFSETQ. The CDR3 spans 15 residues. CDR3 amino acids: CASSKGTSGSNEQFF. The CDR3 nucleotides are TGCGCCAGCAGCAAGGGGACTAGCGGGAGTAATGAGCAGTTCTTC.

This clone has a single count. The chain recombines TRBV29-1 with TRBJ2-7; a weak D match, TRBD2 (6 bases). V was cut by 6 bases and J by 0 bases, with 15 bases left in between. The CDR3 spans 14 residues. CDR1 and CDR2 from the germline V gene are SQVTM and ANQGSEA. CDR3 in DNA: TGCAGCGTAATGGTTAGCGGAAGCTCCTACGAGCAGTACTTC. Its protein is CSVMVSGSSYEQYF.

The V gene is TRBV29-1, the J gene TRBJ1-1; no reliable D call. This CDR3 is 12 amino acids long. V dropped 8 bases and J dropped 1 base, with 11 bases sitting between them. Germline V lookup: CDR1 SQVTM, CDR2 ANQGSEA. CDR3 nucleotides: TGCAGCTATAGAGAATCGAACACTGAAGCTTTCTTT. Translation: CSYRESNTEAFF.

This rearrangement joins TRBV5-4 to TRBJ2-7; maybe TRBD2 (5 bases). Per germline, CDR1 SGHNT and CDR2 YYREEE (reference sequence). With 0 bases removed from V and 0 bases from J, the gap between germline ends came to 10 bases. The CDR3 consists of 15 residues. The CDR3 protein is CASSLEGGLSYEQYF. The DNA of the CDR3 is TGTGCCAGCAGCTTGGAAGGCGGACTCTCCTACGAGCAGTACTTC.

The chain links TRBV4-1 to TRBJ2-5; D is perhaps TRBD2 (6 bases). V lost 5 bases and J lost 1, with 17 bases in between. Germline CDR1 MGHRA, CDR2 YSYEKL. CDR3 length equals 16 residues. CDR3 sequence: CASSARASVFQETQYF. The CDR3 DNA is TGCGCCAGCAGCGCCCGGGCTAGCGTGTTCCAAGAGACCCAGTACTTC.

The chain links TRBV9 to TRBJ1-1; a possible D gene is TRBD1 (5 bases). Trimming left V 0 bases short and J 5 bases short, with 14 bases between. The CDR3 is 15 residues long. CDR1 is SGDLS, CDR2 YYNGEE, per germline. The chain's CDR3 is CASSVGTTAGTEAFF. The DNA for the CDR3 is TGTGCCAGCAGCGTAGGAACTACAGCAGGGACTGAAGCTTTCTTT.

The V gene is TRBV5-1, the J gene TRBJ2-7; 10 bases fit TRBD1. The CDR3 length is 15 residues. Germline values: CDR1 SGHRS, CDR2 YFSETQ. Trimming took 4 bases from V and 4 from J; bases not matched to a gene: 8. CDR3 residues: CASSPIRDRGYEQYF. The CDR3 DNA follows: TGCGCCAGCAGCCCGATCCGGGACAGGGGATACGAGCAGTACTTC.

This chain links TRBV15 with TRBJ1-1, with 9 bases identical to TRBD1. J lost 4 bases, V lost 2 bases, and 11 bases had no gene match. The germline V gene has CDR1 LNHNV and CDR2 YYDKDF (reference sequence). This CDR3 has 17 residues. In DNA form, the CDR3 reads TGTGCCACCAGCAGACTGTGGGACAGGGAGGTAGGCACTGAAGCTTTCTTT. It codes for CATSRLWDREVGTEAFF.

The chain recombines TRBV15 with TRBJ1-1, with unresolved D. Germline V CDR1 and CDR2: LNHNV, YYDKDF (reference sequence). The CDR3 is 13 residues long. V lost 1 base, J lost 1 base, and 4 bases lay in between. The CDR3 region is CATSRGENTEAFF. The CDR3 coding sequence is TGTGCCACCAGCAGAGGAGAGAACACTGAAGCTTTCTTT.

This chain uses TRBV2 with TRBJ2-7; perhaps TRBD2 as D (6 bases). Per the germline V gene, CDR1 is SNHLY and CDR2 is FYNNEI. Trimming removed 4 bases at V and 6 bases at J, with 13 bases between. The CDR3 consists of 13 residues. CDR3 loop: CASSVGGFAEQYF. CDR3 DNA: TGTGCCAGCAGTGTGGGGGGATTCGCCGAGCAGTACTTC.

The chain carries TRBV6-5 and TRBJ1-2, with 12 bases aligning to TRBD1. Germline V gives CDR1 MNHEY, CDR2 SVGAGI. The CDR3 runs 15 residues. V lost 2 bases, J lost 4 bases, and 2 bases stayed unmatched. This CDR3 is CASSYGTGGAYGYTF. The CDR3 coding sequence is TGTGCCAGCAGTTACGGGACAGGGGGCGCCTATGGCTACACCTTC.

This clone was seen only once. The gene calls are TRBV7-9 and TRBJ1-4; TRBD1 might be the D (5 bases). CDR1 is SEHNR, CDR2 FQNEAQ, per germline (reference sequence). The CDR3 length is 14 residues. V lost 0 bases and J lost 8, with 10 bases in between. The chain's CDR3 is CASSLAGGLEKLFF. Here the CDR3 DNA reads TGTGCCAGCAGCTTAGCGGGGGGACTCGAAAAACTGTTTTTT.

Regarding this clone: This sample includes further DNA sequences coding for the same CDR3. The DNA for the CDR3 is TGTGCCAGCAGCTTGGCGGGGGCTCGGACCGGGGAGCTGTTTTTT. Amino acid sequence: CASSLAGARTGELFF. The gene calls are TRBV7-9 and TRBJ2-2; perhaps TRBD2 as D (7 bases). V shed 3 bases and J shed 5 bases, with 13 bases lying between them. The CDR3 spans 15 residues. The germline V gene encodes CDR1 SEHNR and CDR2 FQNEAQ (reference sequence). Full variable domain (missing parts from reference TRBV7-9 and TRBJ2-2): DTGVSQNPRHKITKRGQNVTFRCDPISEHNRLYWYRQTLGQGPEFLTYFQNEAQLEKSRLLSDRFSAERPKGSFSTLEIQRTEQGDSAMYLCASSLAGARTGELFFGEGSRLTVL.

V usage is TRBV5-6 and J usage is TRBJ2-7; tentatively, D is TRBD1 (6 bases). The CDR3 sequence is 14 residues long. V shed 3 bases and J shed 4 bases, with 14 bases lying between them. Per germline, CDR1 SGHDT and CDR2 YYEEEE. The CDR3 sequence is CASSSIGTNYEQYF. Written as DNA, the CDR3 is TGTGCCAGCAGCTCAATCGGGACAAATTACGAGCAGTACTTC.

The genes are TRBV7-3 and TRBJ2-3; no clear D. The germline CDR1 and CDR2 sequences are SGHTA and FQGTGA. V lost 5 bases, J lost 4 bases, and 13 bases lay in between. The CDR3 sequence is 14 residues long. The DNA of the CDR3 is TGTGCCAGCAGCCCCACACCCTCCGCAGATACGCAGTATTTT. Translating gives CASSPTPSADTQYF.

V usage is TRBV4-1 and J usage is TRBJ2-3, with 12 nucleotides matching TRBD2. The CDR3 spans 17 residues. Looked up from germline, CDR1 is MGHRA and CDR2 is YSYEKL. Germline trimming cut 4 bases from V and 5 bases from J; bases unmatched to any gene: 10. CDR3 nucleotide sequence: TGCGCCAGCAGCCGATCCCTGCTAGCGGGAGGGTTAGATACGCAGTATTTT. Its translation is CASSRSLLAGGLDTQYF.

A note on this clone: The identical CDR3 is also encoded by other nucleotide sequences in the sample. The chain employs TRBV6-1 and TRBJ1-2; a possible D gene is TRBD1 (6 bases). CDR1 MNHNS and CDR2 SASEGT come from the germline V gene. The V gene lost 5 bases and the J gene lost 2 bases, with 12 bases spanning the gap. The CDR3 consists of 14 residues. CDR3 sequence (DNA): TGTGCCAGCAGTCCCTCCAGGGGAAACTATGGCTACACCTTC. It yields the protein CASSPSRGNYGYTF.

This clone was seen only once. The chain employs TRBV2 and TRBJ1-2, with 9 bases matching TRBD1. The CDR3 is 15 residues long. Germline CDR1 SNHLY, CDR2 FYNNEI. V was clipped by 6 bases and J by 3 bases; unmatched bases: 8. CDR3 protein: CASSFGTGRDYGYTF. CDR3 bases: TGTGCCAGCAGCTTCGGGACAGGGAGGGACTATGGCTACACCTTC.

The V and J genes are TRBV5-1 and TRBJ1-1; TRBD1 agrees at 8 bases. V trimming: 0 bases; J trimming: 0 bases; junction bases outside the gene matches: 1. CDR1 is SGHRS, CDR2 YFSETQ, per germline. The CDR3 consists of 15 residues. The CDR3 is CASSLGQGMNTEAFF. CDR3 coding DNA: TGCGCCAGCAGCTTGGGACAGGGGATGAACACTGAAGCTTTCTTT.